The 16 T cell receptor beta chains below were found in one sample sequenced in a study of CD8+ T cells in alopecia areata. Isolated RNA was reverse transcribed into cDNA used as the sequencing template. Sequenced by immunoSEQ multiplex PCR; TCRdb stores in-frame clones only, minus some. The table lists about 100,000 clones, 50% to 70% of them singletons, with roughly a quarter in the top ten. The sequencing sample was made of NKG2D-low CD8+ T cells sorted from blood. Source of these receptors: a human donor with alopecia areata.

The chain links TRBV27 to TRBJ2-4, with 11 bases identical to TRBD2. CDR3 length: 18 residues. Germline CDR1 is MNHEY and CDR2 is SMNVEV (reference sequence). With V trimmed by 6 bases and J by 5 bases, 15 bases remained unmatched. This chain's CDR3 is CASRLAGEKINLQNIQYF. Written as DNA, the CDR3 is TGTGCCAGCAGACTAGCGGGAGAGAAGATAAATTTACAAAACATTCAGTACTTC.

There are a few counts of this clone. CDR3 in amino acids: CATLTQSTQYF. Here the CDR3 DNA reads TGTGCCACCCTAACCCAGAGTACGCAGTATTTT. This chain links TRBV2 with TRBJ2-3; no clear D. Trimming took 10 bases from V and 8 from J, leaving 13 bases between them. The CDR3 spans 11 residues. Germline CDR1 reads SNHLY; CDR2 reads FYNNEI.

The chain carries TRBV7-8 and TRBJ2-1; tentatively, D is TRBD1 (6 bases). V was pared by 5 bases and J by 4 bases, with 12 bases between. The CDR3 runs 14 residues. Germline assignment: CDR1 SGHVS and CDR2 FQNEAQ. CDR3 sequence reads: CASSPGTLYNEQFF. The DNA of the CDR3 is TGTGCCAGCAGCCCCGGGACACTATACAATGAGCAGTTCTTC.

The V call is TRBV11-2, the J call TRBJ1-1; D unclear. The CDR3 consists of 13 residues. The V gene's germline CDR1 is SGHAT and CDR2 FQNNGV. Trimming took 1 base from V and 11 from J, leaving 14 bases between them. CDR3 nucleotide sequence: TGTGCCAGCAGCTTAGCGTTACAGACCGGGGCTTTCTTT. As protein: CASSLALQTGAFF.

The chain employs TRBV27 and TRBJ2-5; 7 bases align to TRBD2. The germline CDR1 and CDR2 sequences are MNHEY and SMNVEV (reference sequence). The CDR3 contains 15 residues. The V segment lost 6 bases and the J segment 0 bases; nucleotides outside the gene matches: 7. CDR3 residues: CASSLLAAYQETQYF. The CDR3 DNA reads TGTGCCAGCAGCCTTCTAGCGGCGTACCAAGAGACCCAGTACTTC.

V and J are TRBV7-3 and TRBJ2-1; D is perhaps TRBD1 (5 bases). From germline, CDR1 is SGHTA and CDR2 FQGTGA. The CDR3 runs 15 residues. Trimming pared 0 bases from V and 8 bases from J, leaving 14 bases between. Here the CDR3 reads CASSLTNTGNHEQFF. DNA for the CDR3: TGTGCCAGCAGCTTAACGAATACAGGTAACCATGAGCAGTTCTTC.

This clone was observed a handful of times. This chain joins TRBV2 and TRBJ1-1; no clear D gene. The V end lost 7 bases, the J end lost 6 bases, and 15 bases lay between the germline ends. Germline CDR1 is SNHLY and CDR2 is FYNNEI. This CDR3 region has 13 residues. CDR3 sequence (DNA): TGTGCCAGCAATCAAAGACAAGCCTCTGAAGCTTTCTTT. It yields the protein CASNQRQASEAFF.

This chain connects TRBV20-1 to TRBJ1-1; D gene ambiguous. This CDR3 has 9 residues. V lost 3 bases, J lost 11 bases, and 7 bases lay in between. The germline V gene encodes CDR1 DFQATT and CDR2 SNEGSKA (reference sequence). CDR3 residues: CSASQGAFF. The CDR3 nucleotides read TGCAGTGCTAGCCAAGGGGCTTTCTTT.

The chain uses TRBV15 and TRBJ2-7; a weak D match, TRBD1 (6 bases). Germline CDR1 reads LNHNV; CDR2 reads YYDKDF (reference sequence). Trimming pared 6 bases from V and 0 bases from J, leaving 9 bases between. The CDR3 is made up of 13 amino acids. The DNA for the CDR3 is TGTGCCACCAGAATACAGGGCTCCTACGAGCAGTACTTC. This gives the protein CATRIQGSYEQYF.

The CDR3 reads CASSVSYEQYF. The CDR3 DNA reads as TGTGCCAGCAGCGTTTCCTACGAGCAGTACTTC. The chain couples TRBV7-9 to TRBJ2-7; D is uncertain. The CDR3 sequence is 11 residues long. Germline V gene sequence: CDR1 SEHNR, CDR2 FQNEAQ (reference sequence). With 5 bases removed from V and 1 base from J, the gap between germline ends came to 3 bases. Together with reference TRBV7-9 and TRBJ2-7, the CDR3 gives the full variable domain: DTGVSQNPRHKITKRGQNVTFRCDPISEHNRLYWYRQTLGQGPEFLTYFQNEAQLEKSRLLSDRFSAERPKGSFSTLEIQRTEQGDSAMYLCASSVSYEQYFGPGTRLTVT.

V is TRBV5-1 and J is TRBJ2-1; the match to TRBD1 covers 11 bases. Germline CDR1 and CDR2: SGHRS and YFSETQ. V trimming: 4 bases; J trimming: 4 bases; junction bases outside the gene matches: 4. CDR3 length: 15 amino acids. CDR3 DNA sequence: TGCGCCAGCAGCCAAGGGACAGGGGGGTACAATGAGCAGTTCTTC. Protein sequence: CASSQGTGGYNEQFF.

The CDR3 coding sequence is TGTGCCAGCAGTGACAGGGGCACTGAAGCTTTCTTT. Translated: CASSDRGTEAFF. This chain connects TRBV6-1 to TRBJ1-1, with D maybe TRBD1 (6 bases). Germline V CDR1 and CDR2: MNHNS, SASEGT. The V end lost 3 bases, the J end lost 4 bases, and 6 bases lay between the germline ends. This CDR3 region has 12 residues.

The V gene is TRBV7-9, the J gene TRBJ2-5; tentative D call: TRBD2 (6 bases). CDR1 is SEHNR and CDR2 is FQNEAQ in the germline V gene (reference sequence). With 5 bases removed from V and 5 bases from J, the gap between germline ends came to 9 bases. The CDR3 is 12 residues long. For the CDR3, the DNA is TGTGCCAGCAGCCCCGCGGGGGAGACCCAGTACTTC. It yields the protein CASSPAGETQYF.

The gene calls are TRBV14 and TRBJ2-5; weak D call: TRBD2 (6 bases). Germline V gene sequence: CDR1 SGHDN, CDR2 FVKESK. V shed 4 bases and J shed 5 bases, with 17 bases lying between them. The CDR3 runs to 15 residues. The CDR3 DNA reads TGTGCCAGCAGCCCCATTACGGGAGTAGGGGAGACCCAGTACTTC. It translates to CASSPITGVGETQYF.

The chain employs TRBV6-1 and TRBJ2-7; 9 bases are shared with TRBD1. V shed 5 bases, J shed 0 bases, and the junction held 2 bases outside the gene matches. Germline-derived CDR1 and CDR2 are MNHNS and SASEGT. This CDR3 is built from 14 residues. The CDR3 DNA follows: TGTGCCAGCAGTCCGGGACAGGGCTCCTACGAGCAGTACTTC. This gives the protein CASSPGQGSYEQYF.

The V and J genes are TRBV9 and TRBJ2-7; D could derive from TRBD1 or TRBD2 (5 bases each). Looked up from germline, CDR1 is SGDLS and CDR2 is YYNGEE. Trimming pared 4 bases from V and 7 bases from J, leaving 15 bases between. This CDR3 is built from 13 residues. The CDR3: CASSPPIGEEQYF. The CDR3 bases are TGTGCCAGCAGCCCGCCCATAGGGGAGGAGCAGTACTTC.